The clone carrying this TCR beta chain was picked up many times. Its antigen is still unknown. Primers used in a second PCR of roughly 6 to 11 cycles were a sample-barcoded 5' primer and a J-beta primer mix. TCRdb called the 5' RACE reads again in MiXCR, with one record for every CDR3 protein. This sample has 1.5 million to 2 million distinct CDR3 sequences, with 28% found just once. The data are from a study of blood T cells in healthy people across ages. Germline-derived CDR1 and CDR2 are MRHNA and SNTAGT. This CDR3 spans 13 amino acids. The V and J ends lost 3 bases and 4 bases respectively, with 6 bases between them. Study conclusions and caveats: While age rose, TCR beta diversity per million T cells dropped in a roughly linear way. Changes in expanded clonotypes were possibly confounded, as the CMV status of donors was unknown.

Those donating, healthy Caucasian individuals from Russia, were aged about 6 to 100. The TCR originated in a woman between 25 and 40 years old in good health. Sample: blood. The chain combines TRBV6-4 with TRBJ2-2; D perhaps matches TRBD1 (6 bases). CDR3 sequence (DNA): TGTGCCAGCAGTGAACAGGGCACCGGGGAGCTGTTTTTT. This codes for CASSEQGTGELFF.